The 18 T cell receptor beta chains presented below share a single source sample, sequenced in a study of blood T cell repertoires in COVID-19. Data came from immunoSEQ multiplex PCR; TCRdb stores just in-frame clones and leaves some out. The sample has over 450,000 clones, around 90% seen once. Material: peripheral blood. The receptors originated from a woman aged 45-65 years with COVID-19, enrolled during active disease.

V and J are TRBV10-3 and TRBJ2-7, with D perhaps TRBD1 (6 bases). Trimming left V 5 bases short and J 5 bases short, with 10 bases between. The CDR3 runs to 12 residues. CDR1 is ENHRY and CDR2 is SYGVKD in the germline V gene. DNA of the CDR3: TGTGCCATCAGTACAGGGTCCGACGAGCAGTACTTC. Its translation: CAISTGSDEQYF.

As for this clone: One junction end disagrees with the germline gene, perhaps due to a read error. The chain links TRBV10-3 to TRBJ1-1; 8 bases are a match to TRBD1. The CDR3 covers 16 residues. Germline V gives CDR1 ENHRY, CDR2 SYGVKD. The CDR3 DNA sequence: TGTGCCACCAGTCTCAGGGGGCGAAGGGTGAACACTGAAGCTTTCTTT. Protein sequence: CATSLRGRRVNTEAFF.

This chain links TRBV5-1 with TRBJ2-1; 13 nucleotides agree with TRBD2. Germline values: CDR1 SGHRS, CDR2 YFSETQ. The CDR3 contains 17 residues. After removal of 4 bases from V and 15 bases from J, the junction contained 19 bases not matched to a gene. The CDR3 DNA sequence: TGCGCCAGCAGCCCGACGACTAGCGGGGGGCCGACGATTGGGGCGTTCTTC. Translating gives CASSPTTSGGPTIGAFF.

This clone was recorded a few times. V gene TRBV6-5 combines with J gene TRBJ1-4; 7 nucleotides align to TRBD1. The CDR3 is made up of 15 amino acids. Trimming took 6 bases from V and 8 from J; bases not matched to a gene: 12. Looked up from germline, CDR1 is MNHEY and CDR2 is SVGAGI. Written as DNA, the CDR3 is TGTGCCAGCAGACCCCGACAGGGTGAGGGGGAAAAACTGTTTTTT. It encodes CASRPRQGEGEKLFF.

This clone was picked up one time. The rearrangement uses TRBV27 and TRBJ2-1; tentative D call: TRBD2 (6 bases). Germline assignment: CDR1 MNHEY and CDR2 SMNVEV (reference sequence). V was trimmed by 5 bases and J by 1 base, leaving 15 bases between them. The CDR3 runs to 16 residues. The CDR3 region is CASSGSGQPSYNEQFF. Written as DNA, the CDR3 is TGTGCCAGCAGTGGGAGCGGGCAGCCTTCCTACAATGAGCAGTTCTTC.

The V and J genes are TRBV30 and TRBJ2-7; D possibly corresponds to TRBD1 (5 bases). The CDR3 consists of 13 residues. V was pared by 1 base and J by 2 bases, with 9 bases between. Germline CDR1 and CDR2: GTSNPN and SVGIG (reference sequence). The CDR3 sequence: CAWSGQFPYEQYF. DNA of the CDR3: TGTGCCTGGAGTGGACAGTTTCCCTACGAGCAGTACTTC.

J is TRBJ1-6 and V is TRBV7-2, with 7 bases that match TRBD1. V lost 5 bases, J lost 8 bases, and 9 bases stayed unmatched. The CDR3 covers 15 residues. Germline-derived CDR1 and CDR2 are SGHTA and FQGNSA. The CDR3 region has the DNA TGTGCCAGCAGCCTCGCCGGGACAGTCCATTCACCCCTCCACTTT. Translated: CASSLAGTVHSPLHF. Full variable domain (remainder filled in from reference TRBV7-2 and TRBJ1-6): GAGVSQSPSNKVTEKGKDVELRCDPISGHTALYWYRQSLGQGLEFLIYFQGNSAPDKSGLPSDRFSAERTGGSVSTLTIQRTQQEDSAVYLCASSLAGTVHSPLHFGNGTRLTVT.

This clone was seen only a few times. This chain joins TRBV5-1 and TRBJ2-3; TRBD2 matches at 8 bases. Germline CDR1 SGHRS, CDR2 YFSETQ. This CDR3 spans 17 amino acids. V gave up 4 bases and J gave up 0 bases; unmatched junction bases: 10. CDR3 in amino acids: CASSLNPTSGSTDTQYF. CDR3 nucleotide sequence: TGCGCCAGCAGCCTCAACCCTACTAGCGGTAGCACAGATACGCAGTATTTT.

Written as DNA, the CDR3 is TGTGCCAGCAGTCAACAGGGGAGCTATGGCTACACCTTC. This translates into CASSQQGSYGYTF. The J gene is TRBJ1-2, the V gene TRBV27; 7 nucleotides match TRBD1. The CDR3 is 13 amino acids. The junction had 4 bases not matched to a gene; V was cut back by 5 bases and J by 4 bases. Germline V lookup: CDR1 MNHEY, CDR2 SMNVEV (reference sequence).

This clone appeared once. The chain links TRBV5-4 to TRBJ2-7; maybe TRBD1 (5 bases). The V end lost 4 bases, the J end lost 6 bases, and 11 bases lay between the germline ends. Looked up from germline, CDR1 is SGHNT and CDR2 is YYREEE (reference sequence). The length of the CDR3 is 12 residues. CDR3 in DNA: TGTGCCAGCAGCATCGACAGAAGCGAGCAGTACTTC. It is translated as CASSIDRSEQYF.

This rearrangement joins TRBV7-3 to TRBJ2-7; D may be TRBD2 (7 bases). Germline lookup yields CDR1 SGHTA and CDR2 FQGTGA. CDR3 size: 15 residues. Trimming removed 1 base from V and 1 base from J, with 11 bases in between. CDR3 nucleotide sequence: TGTGCCAGCAGCTTAAGCGGGGGCGCATCCTACGAGCAGTACTTC. Residues: CASSLSGGASYEQYF.

V and J are TRBV9 and TRBJ2-1; 8 nucleotides match TRBD1. The germline CDR1 and CDR2 sequences are SGDLS and YYNGEE. The CDR3 extends over 14 amino acids. V lost 0 bases to trimming and J lost 8 bases; unmatched junction nucleotides: 4. The CDR3 DNA reads TGTGCCAGCAGCGTAGCAGGGGGCGCCGATGAGCAGTTCTTC. Protein sequence: CASSVAGGADEQFF.

The chain links TRBV11-2 to TRBJ1-1, with a weak D call TRBD1 (6 bases). In germline, CDR1 is SGHAT, CDR2 FQNNGV. The V end lost 6 bases, the J end lost 7 bases, and 9 bases lay between the germline ends. The CDR3 spans 11 residues. The CDR3 region has the DNA TGTGCCAGCAGTTTGGACAGTGAAGCTTTCTTT. It yields the protein CASSLDSEAFF.

V gene TRBV2 combines with J gene TRBJ2-3; tentative D call: TRBD2 (7 bases). The V gene's germline CDR1 is SNHLY and CDR2 FYNNEI. The CDR3 length is 16 residues. V was trimmed by 4 bases and J by 0 bases, leaving 14 bases between them. The CDR3: CASSVRRGGSTDTQYF. CDR3 sequence (DNA): TGTGCCAGCAGTGTCAGAAGGGGGGGTAGCACAGATACGCAGTATTTT.

The V gene is TRBV7-7, the J gene TRBJ2-3; 9 nucleotides align to TRBD2. From germline, CDR1 is SSHAT and CDR2 FNYEAQ (reference sequence). V lost 5 bases and J lost 6; bases outside the gene matches: 9. There are 15 residues in the CDR3. The CDR3 spells CASSPLAGPSDTQYF. CDR3 bases: TGTGCCAGCAGCCCCCTAGCGGGGCCCTCGGATACGCAGTATTTT.

J is TRBJ1-2 and V is TRBV11-2, with D unresolved. The CDR3 contains 13 residues. V shed 6 bases and J shed 3 bases, with 11 bases lying between them. The germline CDR1 and CDR2 sequences are SGHAT and FQNNGV. The CDR3 protein is CASSWAKHYGYTF. Written as DNA, the CDR3 is TGTGCCAGCAGTTGGGCCAAGCACTATGGCTACACCTTC.

The rearrangement uses TRBV29-1 and TRBJ2-3; 10 bases line up with TRBD1. Germline V lookup: CDR1 SQVTM, CDR2 ANQGSEA. This CDR3 comprises 15 residues. The ends lost 7 bases at V and 3 bases at J; junction bases unmatched: 10. As DNA, the CDR3 is TGCAGCGCCAAAGAGACAGGGGGCGTAACAGATACGCAGTATTTT. Residues: CSAKETGGVTDTQYF.

This chain joins TRBV30 and TRBJ2-7, with 15 bases lining up with TRBD2. Trimming removed 3 bases from V and 5 bases from J; junction bases left unmatched: 23. The CDR3 loop spans 21 amino acids. Germline V CDR1 and CDR2: GTSNPN, SVGIG (reference sequence). CDR3 sequence reads: CAWSPQFRRTSGGVLWDEQYF. The CDR3 DNA reads as TGTGCCTGGAGCCCTCAATTCCGGAGGACTAGCGGGGGGGTCCTCTGGGACGAGCAGTACTTC.